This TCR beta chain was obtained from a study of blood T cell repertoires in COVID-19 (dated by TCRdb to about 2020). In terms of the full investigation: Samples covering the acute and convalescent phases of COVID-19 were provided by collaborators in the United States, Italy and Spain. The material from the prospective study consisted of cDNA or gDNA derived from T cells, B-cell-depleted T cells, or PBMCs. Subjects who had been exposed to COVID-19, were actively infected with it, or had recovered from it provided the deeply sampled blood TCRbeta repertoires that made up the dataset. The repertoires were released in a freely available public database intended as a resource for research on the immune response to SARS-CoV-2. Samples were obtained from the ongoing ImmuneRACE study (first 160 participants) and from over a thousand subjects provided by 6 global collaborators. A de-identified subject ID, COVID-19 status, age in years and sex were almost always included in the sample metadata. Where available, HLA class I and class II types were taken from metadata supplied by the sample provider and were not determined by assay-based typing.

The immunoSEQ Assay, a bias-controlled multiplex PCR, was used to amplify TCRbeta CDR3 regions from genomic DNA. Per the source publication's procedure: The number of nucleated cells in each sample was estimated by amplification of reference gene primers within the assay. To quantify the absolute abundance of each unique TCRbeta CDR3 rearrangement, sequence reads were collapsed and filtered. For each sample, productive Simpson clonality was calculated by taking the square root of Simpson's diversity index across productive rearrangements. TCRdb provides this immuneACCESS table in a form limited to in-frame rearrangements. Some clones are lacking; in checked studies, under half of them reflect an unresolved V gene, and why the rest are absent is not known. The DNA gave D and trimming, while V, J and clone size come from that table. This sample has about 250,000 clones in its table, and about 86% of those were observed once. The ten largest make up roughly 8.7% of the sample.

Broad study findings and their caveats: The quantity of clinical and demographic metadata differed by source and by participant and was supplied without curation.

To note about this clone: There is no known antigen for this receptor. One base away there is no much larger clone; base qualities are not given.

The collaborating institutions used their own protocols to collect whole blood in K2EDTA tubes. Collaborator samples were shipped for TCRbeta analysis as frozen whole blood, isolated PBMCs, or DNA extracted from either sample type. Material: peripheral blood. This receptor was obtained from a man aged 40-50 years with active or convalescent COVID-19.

The DNA sequence is as follows: TGTGCCAGCAGCCAGGTAAGGAGAGGCGAAGCTTTCTTT. Its protein reads: CASSQVRRGEAFF. In this chain, TRBV3-1 (or the pseudogene TRBV3-2) is recombined with TRBJ1-1; no D gene is confidently identified. There are 13 amino acids in the CDR3, from cysteine to phenylalanine inclusive. The DNA shown is the 39-base CDR3, in frame from base 1. The V and J ends are trimmed by 3 bases and 8 bases, leaving 13 bases between them. For CDR1 and CDR2, the germline V gene (reference sequence) lists LGHDT and YNNKEL.